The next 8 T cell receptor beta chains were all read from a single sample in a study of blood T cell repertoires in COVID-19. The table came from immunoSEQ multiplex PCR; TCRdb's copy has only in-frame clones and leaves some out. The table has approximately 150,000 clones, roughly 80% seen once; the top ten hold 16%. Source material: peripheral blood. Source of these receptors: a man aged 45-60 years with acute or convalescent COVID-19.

CDR3 sequence reads: CAYLLYRGRNTEAFF. The DNA for the CDR3 is TGTGCCTACTTACTATACAGGGGGAGGAACACTGAAGCTTTCTTT. The V call is TRBV30, the J call TRBJ1-1; 8 bases line up with TRBD1. The germline CDR1 and CDR2 sequences are GTSNPN and SVGIG (reference sequence). The V segment lost 7 bases and the J segment 1 base; nucleotides outside the gene matches: 11. This CDR3 is 15 amino acids long.

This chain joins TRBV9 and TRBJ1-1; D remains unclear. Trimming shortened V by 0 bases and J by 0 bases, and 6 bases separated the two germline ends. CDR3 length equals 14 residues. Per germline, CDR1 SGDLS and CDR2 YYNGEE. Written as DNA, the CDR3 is TGTGCCAGCAGCGTAGGGCAGGTGAACACTGAAGCTTTCTTT. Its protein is CASSVGQVNTEAFF.

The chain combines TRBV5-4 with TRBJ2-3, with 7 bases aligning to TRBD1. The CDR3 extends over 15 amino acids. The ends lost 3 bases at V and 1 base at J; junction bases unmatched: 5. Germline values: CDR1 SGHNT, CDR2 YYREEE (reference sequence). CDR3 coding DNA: TGTGCCAGCAGCTGGGGACAGAGGGGCACAGATACGCAGTATTTT. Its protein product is CASSWGQRGTDTQYF.

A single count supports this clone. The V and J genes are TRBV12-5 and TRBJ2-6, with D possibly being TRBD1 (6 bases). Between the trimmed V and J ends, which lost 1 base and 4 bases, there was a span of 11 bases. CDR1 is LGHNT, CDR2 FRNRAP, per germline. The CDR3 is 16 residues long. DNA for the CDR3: TGTGCTAGTGGTTTGGGTACAGGGATGGGGGCCAACGTCCTGACTTTC. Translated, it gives CASGLGTGMGANVLTF.

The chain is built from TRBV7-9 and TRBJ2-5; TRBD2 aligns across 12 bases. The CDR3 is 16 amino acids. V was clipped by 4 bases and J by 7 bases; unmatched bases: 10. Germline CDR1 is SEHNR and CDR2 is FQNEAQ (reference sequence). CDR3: CASSSTSGGGPGTQYF. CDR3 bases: TGTGCCAGCAGCTCGACTAGCGGGGGAGGTCCAGGGACCCAGTACTTC. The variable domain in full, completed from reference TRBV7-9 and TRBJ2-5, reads DTGVSQNPRHKITKRGQNVTFRCDPISEHNRLYWYRQTLGQGPEFLTYFQNEAQLEKSRLLSDRFSAERPKGSFSTLEIQRTEQGDSAMYLCASSSTSGGGPGTQYFGPGTRLLVL.

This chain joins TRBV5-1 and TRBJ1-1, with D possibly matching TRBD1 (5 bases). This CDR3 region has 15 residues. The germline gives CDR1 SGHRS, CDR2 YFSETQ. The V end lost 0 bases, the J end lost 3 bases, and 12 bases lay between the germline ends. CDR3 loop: CASSLAGQGYTEAFF. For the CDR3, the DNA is TGCGCCAGCAGCTTGGCCGGTCAGGGATACACTGAAGCTTTCTTT. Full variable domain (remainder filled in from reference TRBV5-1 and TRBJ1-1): KAGVTQTPRYLIKTRGQQVTLSCSPISGHRSVSWYQQTPGQGLQFLFEYFSETQRNKGNFPGRFSGRQFSNSRSEMNVSTLELGDSALYLCASSLAGQGYTEAFFGQGTRLTVV.

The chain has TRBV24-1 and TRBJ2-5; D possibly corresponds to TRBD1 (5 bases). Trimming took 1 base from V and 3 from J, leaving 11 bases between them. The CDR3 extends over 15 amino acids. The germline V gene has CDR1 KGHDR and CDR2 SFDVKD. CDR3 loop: CATSDFTQGKETQYF. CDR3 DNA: TGTGCCACCAGTGATTTTACCCAGGGCAAAGAGACCCAGTACTTC.

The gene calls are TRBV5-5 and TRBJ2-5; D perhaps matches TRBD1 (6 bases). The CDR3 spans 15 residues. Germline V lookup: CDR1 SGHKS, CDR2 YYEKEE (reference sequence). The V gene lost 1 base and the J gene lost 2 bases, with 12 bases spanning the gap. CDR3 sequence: CASSLYLGAQETQYF. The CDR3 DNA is TGTGCCAGCAGCTTGTACTTGGGGGCTCAAGAGACCCAGTACTTC.